Listed below are T cell receptor beta chains from one sample, sequenced in a study of control samples from healthy donors and cancer patients. Generated by immunoSEQ multiplex PCR, the TCRdb table keeps only in-frame clones and is missing some. The sample gives 50,000 or so clones, about 93% of which show up once; around 20% is in the top ten. Sequencing was done on a sample of PBMCs. All receptors come from a woman aged 50 to 60 with head and neck cancer. Each CDR3 is given with its conserved first and last residue. D genes are given only for firm matches. Clone size is stated in some rows and not others, as once, few, many or a class when expanded.

TRBJ2-3,TRBV11-2,NA,TRBD2,TGTGCCAGCAGCTGGACTAGCGGGGGAGGGGATACGCAGTATTTT,CASSWTSGGGDTQYF
TRBJ1-5,TRBV11-2,NA,NA,TGTGCCAGCAGCTTAGAATTGGCCACTCATCAGCCCCAGCATTTT,CASSLELATHQPQHF
TRBJ2-3,TRBV5-6,once,TRBD2,TGTGCCAGCAGCTTGCGGGGGACTAGCGGGATTTCAGATACGCAGTATTTT,CASSLRGTSGISDTQYF
TRBJ1-1,TRBV30,NA,NA,TGTGCCCAAGATAATTACATGAACACTGAAGCTTTCTTT,CAQDNYMNTEAFF
TRBJ2-7,TRBV5-5,NA,NA,TGTGCCAGCAGCTTGGCCCCAGGTGGCGGGCCAGCCTACGAGCAGTACTTC,CASSLAPGGGPAYEQYF
TRBJ2-5,TRBV19,NA,TRBD2,TGTGCCAGTAGTCCGGTAGCGGGAGGGCCGTCCCAAGAGACCCAGTACTTC,CASSPVAGGPSQETQYF
TRBJ2-2,TRBV6-5,NA,NA,TGTGCCAGCAGTTCTGGGAGCCGAGGGACCGGGGAGCTGTTTTTT,CASSSGSRGTGELFF
TRBJ1-4,TRBV18,NA,NA,TGTGCCAGCTCACCCGCCACTAATGAAAAACTGTTTTTT,CASSPATNEKLFF
TRBJ2-5,TRBV14,NA,NA,TGTGCCAGCAGCACACAACCAGGGGTCCAAGAGACCCAGTACTTC,CASSTQPGVQETQYF
TRBJ1-1,TRBV2,NA,TRBD1,TGTGCCAGCACGGGACAGTGGGGCACTGAAGCTTTCTTT,CASTGQWGTEAFF
TRBJ1-1,TRBV29-1,NA,TRBD1,TGCAGCGTTCACGGACAGGGGGCGATCACTGAAGCTTTCTTT,CSVHGQGAITEAFF
TRBJ2-2,TRBV11-1,NA,NA,TGTGCCAGCAGCCGGACAACCACCGGGGAGCTGTTTTTT,CASSRTTTGELFF
TRBJ2-7,TRBV6-5,NA,NA,TGTGCCAGCAGTCGAAGCGGAGTCTACGAGCAGTACTTC,CASSRSGVYEQYF
TRBJ2-5,TRBV10-3,NA,TRBD1,TGTGCCATCAGTGGGGACAGGGGGGAGACCCAGTACTTC,CAISGDRGETQYF
TRBJ2-3,TRBV7-9,NA,NA,TGTGCCAGCAGCTTAGGTGCGGGGCCAACAGATACGCAGTATTTT,CASSLGAGPTDTQYF
TRBJ2-2,TRBV28,NA,TRBD2,TGTGCCAGCAGGCCGACTAGCGCGAACACCGGGGAGCTGTTTTTT,CASRPTSANTGELFF
TRBJ1-2,TRBV27,NA,NA,TGTGCCAGCAGCCTGACTAGAACGAATGGCTACACCTTC,CASSLTRTNGYTF
TRBJ2-1,TRBV19,NA,TRBD2,TGTGCCAGTAGTGTAGGGCTAGCGGGTCCTCCAAATTACAATGAGCAGTTCTTC,CASSVGLAGPPNYNEQFF
TRBJ1-3,TRBV5-1,NA,NA,TGCGCCAGCAGCTTGGCGGGGGTTGGAAACACCATATATTTT,CASSLAGVGNTIYF
TRBJ2-1,TRBV9,NA,NA,TGTGCCAGCAGCCCTCAGGACCCCGGACACTACAATGAGCAGTTCTTC,CASSPQDPGHYNEQFF
TRBJ2-3,TRBV29-1,NA,TRBD2,TGCAGCGTTTACTTCCCGACTAGCGGCTCTAGCACAGATACGCAGTATTTT,CSVYFPTSGSSTDTQYF
TRBJ1-6,TRBV7-8,once,NA,TGTGCCAGCAGCTTAACCCACTATAATTCACCCCTCCACTTT,CASSLTHYNSPLHF
TRBJ2-3,TRBV12-3/TRBV12-4,NA,NA,TGTGCCAGCAGTTACACAGATACGCAGTATTTT,CASSYTDTQYF
TRBJ1-5,TRBV28,NA,NA,TGTGCCAGCAGTAAGGTGAGCAATCAGCCCCAGCATTTT,CASSKVSNQPQHF
TRBJ1-5,TRBV11-2,once,NA,TGTGCCAGCAGCTTAGGGGGAATTGGGAATCAGCCCCAGCATTTT,CASSLGGIGNQPQHF
TRBJ1-3,TRBV30,NA,NA,TGTGCCTGGAGTCTCAGCTCTGGAAACACCATATATTTT,CAWSLSSGNTIYF
TRBJ1-5,TRBV28,NA,TRBD1,TGTGCCAGCAGTAGACAGGGGGGGTTAAGCAATCAGCCCCAGCATTTT,CASSRQGGLSNQPQHF
TRBJ1-2,TRBV5-6,NA,TRBD1,TGTGCCAGCAGCTTGGTCCAGGGGGCATATGGCTACACCTTC,CASSLVQGAYGYTF
TRBJ2-3,TRBV6-5,NA,NA,TGTGCCAGCGGGGCAGGGGCCACAGATACGCAGTATTTT,CASGAGATDTQYF
TRBJ2-5,TRBV28,NA,TRBD2,TGTGCCAGCAGTTTGGTGGGCGGGAGGGAGACCCAGTACTTC,CASSLVGGRETQYF
TRBJ2-7,TRBV15,NA,TRBD2,TGTGCCTCCGGGAGGGGGTTGCAGGACGAGCAGTACTTC,CASGRGLQDEQYF
TRBJ2-7,TRBV27,NA,TRBD1,TGTGCCAGCAGTAATGGACAGGGGTTCTACGAGCAGTACTTC,CASSNGQGFYEQYF
TRBJ1-6,TRBV2,once,TRBD1,TGTGCCAGCACTGGGACAGCTTCCCTCCACTTT,CASTGTASLHF
TRBJ2-3,TRBV4-1,once,NA,TGCGCCAGCAGCCAAGAGAACTTTTTCACAGATACGCAGTATTTT,CASSQENFFTDTQYF
TRBJ2-1,TRBV7-9,NA,TRBD1,TGTGCCAGCAGCTTGGGACAGGTCAATGAGCAGTTCTTC,CASSLGQVNEQFF
TRBJ1-5,TRBV28,NA,NA,TGTGCCAGCAGTTTCTGGGGGGAATTTAATCAGCCCCAGCATTTT,CASSFWGEFNQPQHF
TRBJ1-2,TRBV5-1,NA,NA,TGCGCCAGTTCGGCACAGTTGAGCTATGGCTACACCTTC,CASSAQLSYGYTF
TRBJ1-2,TRBV5-6,NA,NA,TGTGCCAGCAGCTTACAGTATGGCTACACCTTC,CASSLQYGYTF
TRBJ1-2,TRBV29-1,NA,NA,TGCAGCGTTGGCCAGGGACATGGCTACACCTTC,CSVGQGHGYTF
TRBJ1-2,TRBV15,NA,NA,TGTGCCACCAGCAGAGGGGGGGGCACTGGGAGCTACACCTTC,CATSRGGGTGSYTF
TRBJ2-7,TRBV29-1,NA,NA,TGCAGCGTTTCGGACAGTAAGCAGTACTTC,CSVSDSKQYF
TRBJ2-1,TRBV7-3,NA,TRBD2,TGTGCCAGCGGAACCGCGGGAGCCCGGGAGCAGTTCTTC,CASGTAGAREQFF
TRBJ1-6,TRBV19,NA,NA,TGTGCCAGTATAAGGCAGGGTTTAAGCTCCTATAATTCACCCCTCCACTTT,CASIRQGLSSYNSPLHF
TRBJ2-4,TRBV5-1,NA,NA,TGCGCCAGCAGCTTGACCAGGGAAAACATTCAGTACTTC,CASSLTRENIQYF
TRBJ2-1,TRBV28,few,TRBD2,TGTGCCAGCAGCCGTCTAGCGGGAGGGGTCAATGAGCAGTTCTTC,CASSRLAGGVNEQFF
TRBJ2-1,TRBV5-1,NA,NA,TGCGCCAGCAGCTTTGGACCGGACAGTCGGGGTAAAGAGAATGAGCAGTTCTTC,CASSFGPDSRGKENEQFF
TRBJ2-3,TRBV28,once,TRBD2,TGTGCCAGCAGTCCACGACTAGCGGGGGCTAGCACAGATACGCAGTATTTT,CASSPRLAGASTDTQYF
TRBJ2-1,TRBV19,NA,TRBD2,TGTGCCAGTAGTATCATGGGCGGGAGCAATGAGCAGTTCTTC,CASSIMGGSNEQFF
TRBJ2-2,TRBV9,NA,NA,TGTGCCAGCAGCGCCACGACAGGGAGGACCGGGGAGCTGTTTTTT,CASSATTGRTGELFF
TRBJ1-2,TRBV5-1,NA,NA,TGCGCCAGCTCTTCCTCTTTGACAGCGAACTATGGCTACACCTTC,CASSSSLTANYGYTF
TRBJ2-3,TRBV11-2,NA,NA,TGTGCCAGCAGCTTTCTGATAGCGACAGATACGCAGTATTTT,CASSFLIATDTQYF
TRBJ2-1,TRBV7-3,NA,TRBD2,TGTGCCAGCAGCCCGGGACTAGCGGGAAACAATGAGCAGTTCTTC,CASSPGLAGNNEQFF
TRBJ1-6,TRBV12-5,NA,NA,TGTGCTAGTGGTTTGCCCTCTGACTTTTCACCCCTCCACTTT,CASGLPSDFSPLHF
TRBJ1-1,TRBV14,NA,TRBD1,TGTGCCAGCAGCCAAGTAGTCCAGGGGGGAGCTTTCTTT,CASSQVVQGGAFF
TRBJ1-2,TRBV9,NA,NA,TGTGCCAGCAGCGTAACCGGAACATACTATGGCTACACCTTC,CASSVTGTYYGYTF
TRBJ2-3,TRBV29-1,NA,TRBD1,TGCAGCGTAACCACCTCCTGGGACAGGGTCGCAGATACGCAGTATTTT,CSVTTSWDRVADTQYF
TRBJ2-7,TRBV5-1,NA,TRBD2,TGCGCCAGCAGGGGACTAGCGGGAGGTAGCGAGCAGTACTTC,CASRGLAGGSEQYF
TRBJ1-5,TRBV6-5,few,NA,TGTGCCAGCAGTTCCTTCCGCAATCAGCCCCAGCATTTT,CASSSFRNQPQHF
TRBJ2-3,TRBV19,NA,TRBD2,TGTGCCAGTAGTATAAAGCATAGCGGGGGGGATACTACTAGCACAGATACGCAGTATTTT,CASSIKHSGGDTTSTDTQYF